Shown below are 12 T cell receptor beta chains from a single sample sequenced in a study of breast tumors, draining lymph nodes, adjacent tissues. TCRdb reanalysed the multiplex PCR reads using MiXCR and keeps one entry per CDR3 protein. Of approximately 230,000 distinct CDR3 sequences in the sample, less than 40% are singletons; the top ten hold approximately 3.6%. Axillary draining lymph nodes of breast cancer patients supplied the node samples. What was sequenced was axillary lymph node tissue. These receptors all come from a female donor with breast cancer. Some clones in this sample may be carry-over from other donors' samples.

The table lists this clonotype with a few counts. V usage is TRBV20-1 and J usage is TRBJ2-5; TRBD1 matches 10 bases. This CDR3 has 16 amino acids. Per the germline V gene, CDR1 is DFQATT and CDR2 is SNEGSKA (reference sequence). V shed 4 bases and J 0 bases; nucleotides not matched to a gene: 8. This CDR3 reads CSAKTPGQGYQETQYF. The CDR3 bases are TGCAGTGCTAAAACCCCGGGACAGGGGTACCAAGAGACCCAGTACTTC.

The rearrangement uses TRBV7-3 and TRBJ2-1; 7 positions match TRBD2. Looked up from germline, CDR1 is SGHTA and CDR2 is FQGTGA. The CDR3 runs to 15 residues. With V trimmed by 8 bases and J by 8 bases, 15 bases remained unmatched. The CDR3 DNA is TGTGCCAGCGGAATAGCGGGCGCCCCTGTGGATGAGCAGTTCTTC. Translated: CASGIAGAPVDEQFF. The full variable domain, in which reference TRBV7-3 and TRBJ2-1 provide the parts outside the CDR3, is GAGVSQTPSNKVTEKGKYVELRCDPISGHTALYWYRQSLGQGPEFLIYFQGTGAADDSGLPNDRFFAVRPEGSVSTLKIQRTERGDSAVYLCASGIAGAPVDEQFFGPGTRLTVL.

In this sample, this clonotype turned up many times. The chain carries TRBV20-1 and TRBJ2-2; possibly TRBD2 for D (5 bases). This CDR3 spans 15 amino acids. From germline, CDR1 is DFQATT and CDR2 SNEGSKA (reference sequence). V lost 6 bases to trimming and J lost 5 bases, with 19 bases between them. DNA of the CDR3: TGCAGTGCCCCTTACCGGATAGGCGGGACCGGGGAGCTGTTTTTT. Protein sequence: CSAPYRIGGTGELFF.

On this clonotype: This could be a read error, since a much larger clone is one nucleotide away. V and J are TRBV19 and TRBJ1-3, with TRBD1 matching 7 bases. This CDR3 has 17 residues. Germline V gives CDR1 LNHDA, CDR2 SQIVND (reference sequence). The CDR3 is CASNPQGGLLSGNTMYF. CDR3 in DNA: TGTGCCAGTAACCCTCAGGGGGGCCTACTCTCTGGAAACACCATGTATTTT.

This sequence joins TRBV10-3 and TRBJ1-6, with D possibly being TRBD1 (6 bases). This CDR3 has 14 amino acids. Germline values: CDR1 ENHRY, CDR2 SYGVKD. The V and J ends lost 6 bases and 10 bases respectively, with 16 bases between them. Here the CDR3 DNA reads TGTGCCATCAGGAAAGGAACAGGGAAGTCACCCCTCCACTTT. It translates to CAIRKGTGKSPLHF.

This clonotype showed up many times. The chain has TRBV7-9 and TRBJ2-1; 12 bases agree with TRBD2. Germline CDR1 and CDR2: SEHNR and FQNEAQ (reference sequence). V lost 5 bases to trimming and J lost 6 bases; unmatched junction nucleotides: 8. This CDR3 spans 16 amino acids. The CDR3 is CASSPKGLAGFNEQFF. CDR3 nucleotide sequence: TGTGCCAGCAGCCCTAAAGGACTAGCGGGATTCAATGAGCAGTTCTTC.

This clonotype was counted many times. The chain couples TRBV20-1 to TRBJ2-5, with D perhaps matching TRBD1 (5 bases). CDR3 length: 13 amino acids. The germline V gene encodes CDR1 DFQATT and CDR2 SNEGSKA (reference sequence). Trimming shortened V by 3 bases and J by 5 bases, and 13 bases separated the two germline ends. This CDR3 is CSARAGILETQYF. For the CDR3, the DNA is TGCAGTGCTAGGGCAGGGATTTTGGAGACCCAGTACTTC.

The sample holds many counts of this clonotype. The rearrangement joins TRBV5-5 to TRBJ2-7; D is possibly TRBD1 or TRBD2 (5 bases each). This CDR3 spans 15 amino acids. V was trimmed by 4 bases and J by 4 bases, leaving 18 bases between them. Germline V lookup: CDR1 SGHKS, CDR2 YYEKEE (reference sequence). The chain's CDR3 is CASSGSTGTAYEQYF. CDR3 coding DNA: TGTGCCAGCAGCGGATCTACCGGGACCGCGTACGAGCAGTACTTC.

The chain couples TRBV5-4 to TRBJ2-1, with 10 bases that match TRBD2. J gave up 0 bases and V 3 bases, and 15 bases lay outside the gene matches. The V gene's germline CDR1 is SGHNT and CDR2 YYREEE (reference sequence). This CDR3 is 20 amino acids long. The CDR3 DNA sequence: TGTGCCAGCAGCTCGTTAGGGCTAGCGGGGGCCACGAGCTCCTACAATGAGCAGTTCTTC. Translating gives CASSSLGLAGATSSYNEQFF.

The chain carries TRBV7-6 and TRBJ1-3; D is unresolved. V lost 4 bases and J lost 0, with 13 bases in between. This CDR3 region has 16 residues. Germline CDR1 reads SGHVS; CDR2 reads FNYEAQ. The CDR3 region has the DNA TGTGCCAGCAGCTCGACCAGGCTCCTCTCTGGAAACACCATATATTTT. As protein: CASSSTRLLSGNTIYF.

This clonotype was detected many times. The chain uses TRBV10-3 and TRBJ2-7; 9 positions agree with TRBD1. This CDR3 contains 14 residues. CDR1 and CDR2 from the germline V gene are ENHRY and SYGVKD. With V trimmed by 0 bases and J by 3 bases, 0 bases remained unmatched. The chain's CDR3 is CAISESGQGYEQYF. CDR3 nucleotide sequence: TGTGCCATCAGTGAGTCGGGACAGGGCTACGAGCAGTACTTC.

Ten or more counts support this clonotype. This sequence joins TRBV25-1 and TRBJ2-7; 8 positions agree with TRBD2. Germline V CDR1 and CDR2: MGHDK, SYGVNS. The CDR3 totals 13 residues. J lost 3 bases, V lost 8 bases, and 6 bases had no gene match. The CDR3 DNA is TGTGCCAGCCGCGGGACTAGTGGCTACGAGCAGTACTTC. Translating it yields CASRGTSGYEQYF.